This note documents a single T cell receptor beta chain sequence. V lost 2 bases, J lost 5 bases, and 9 bases lay in between. This CDR3 has 13 residues. Germline lookup yields CDR1 MNHEY and CDR2 SMNVEV (reference sequence). This entry belongs to a study of cytomegalovirus exposure and HLA in healthy donors. Primers: 60 Vbeta forward and 13 Jbeta reverse. This table comes from immunoSEQ multiplex PCR, and its TCRdb copy is limited to in-frame clones, with some not included. The sample lists 180,000 or so clones, just over 75% seen once, with about 2% in the top ten. The sequence came from a young woman in good health and CMV-seropositive. The source material was PBMCs. The chain couples TRBV27 to TRBJ1-1; possibly TRBD1 for D (5 bases). The CDR3 DNA is TGTGCCAGCAGTTTAGGGGGGAGGACTGAAGCTTTCTTT. The encoded protein is CASSLGGRTEAFF.